This is a list of T cell receptor beta chains from one sample in a study of shared clonotypes between healthy human individuals. TCRdb keeps only in-frame clones here, not all; method: immunoSEQ multiplex PCR. The sample has about 750,000 clones, roughly 92% seen once. Specimen: naive CD8+ T cells sorted from blood. All receptors come from a man aged 30-40 years in good health. Both conserved end residues are part of each CDR3. Each record gives: J gene, CDR3 length, V gene, D gene, clone size, CDR3 protein, CDR3 DNA. A D gene is named only where the DNA matches it firmly. Rows may omit the clone size; those that give it use once, few, many or a size class.

TRBJ1-5 | 18 | TRBV5-6 | TRBD1 | . | CASSFGYSDRGGNQPQHF | TGTGCCAGCAGCTTTGGGTATTCGGACAGGGGTGGAAATCAGCCCCAGCATTTT
TRBJ2-2 | 11 | TRBV5-1 | . | few | CASSSTGELFF | TGCGCCAGCAGCTCCACCGGGGAGCTGTTTTTT
TRBJ2-4 | 15 | TRBV15 | . | . | CATSSPRGGGIIQYF | TGTGCCACCAGCTCACCTAGGGGGGGCGGTATCATTCAGTACTTC
TRBJ1-4 | 18 | TRBV7-9 | . | . | CASSLENAPQATNEKLFF | TGTGCCAGCAGCTTAGAAAATGCCCCACAAGCAACTAATGAAAAACTGTTTTTT
TRBJ2-7 | 15 | TRBV27 | . | . | CASRPTGTPTYEQYF | TGTGCCAGCAGACCCACCGGGACGCCAACCTACGAGCAGTACTTC
TRBJ2-5 | 16 | TRBV5-1 | TRBD2 | once | CASSLGLAGGQETQYF | TGCGCCAGCAGCTTGGGACTAGCGGGAGGCCAAGAGACCCAGTACTTC
TRBJ2-7 | 13 | TRBV27 | . | . | CASSQGFLYEQYF | TGTGCCAGCAGCCAAGGCTTCCTCTACGAGCAGTACTTC
TRBJ2-1 | 16 | TRBV7-9 | TRBD1 | . | CASSPTGQSTYNEQFF | TGTGCCAGCAGCCCGACGGGACAGAGCACATACAATGAGCAGTTCTTC
TRBJ2-5 | 10 | TRBV27 | . | . | CASGLGTQYF | TGTGCCAGTGGCTTAGGGACCCAGTACTTC
TRBJ1-1 | 15 | TRBV30 | TRBD1 | . | CAWRNYRGTNTEAFF | TGTGCCTGGAGAAATTACAGGGGGACCAACACTGAAGCTTTCTTT
TRBJ2-3 | 15 | TRBV5-1 | . | . | CASSFRHREADTQYF | TGCGCCAGCAGCTTCCGCCATAGAGAGGCAGATACGCAGTATTTT
TRBJ1-1 | 14 | TRBV7-8 | . | . | CASSSLWGISEAFF | TGTGCCAGCAGCTCGCTGTGGGGAATATCTGAAGCTTTCTTT
TRBJ2-7 | 12 | TRBV29-1 | . | . | CSVGLQGYEQYF | TGCAGCGTTGGCTTACAGGGCTACGAGCAGTACTTC
TRBJ1-5 | 14 | TRBV13 | . | . | CASTMAGLGQPQHF | TGTGCCAGCACCATGGCAGGGTTAGGTCAGCCCCAGCATTTT
TRBJ2-7 | 15 | TRBV4-1 | . | . | CASSPARDTTYEQYF | TGCGCCAGCAGCCCCGCCAGGGACACTACCTACGAGCAGTACTTC
TRBJ1-1 | 17 | TRBV9 | TRBD1 | . | CASSAEGVTGYDTEAFF | TGTGCCAGCAGCGCAGAGGGGGTGACAGGGTATGACACTGAAGCTTTCTTT
TRBJ2-1 | 17 | TRBV9 | TRBD1 | . | CASRGTGMGGSHNEQFF | TGTGCCAGCAGGGGGACAGGGATGGGCGGGAGCCACAATGAGCAGTTCTTC
TRBJ1-4 | 16 | TRBV7-9 | . | . | CASTNLGPRNNEKLFF | TGTGCCAGCACCAACTTAGGTCCTCGGAATAATGAAAAACTGTTTTTT
TRBJ1-5 | 15 | TRBV11-2 | . | once | CASSSPDDSGQPQHF | TGTGCCAGCAGCTCCCCGGATGATAGCGGTCAGCCCCAGCATTTT
TRBJ2-5 | 16 | TRBV5-1 | TRBD2 | . | CASSLGLAGAIETQYF | TGCGCCAGCAGCTTGGGACTAGCGGGAGCCATCGAGACCCAGTACTTC
TRBJ2-2 | 18 | TRBV7-9 | TRBD2 | . | CASSSGPAGVISSGELFF | TGTGCCAGCAGCTCGGGACCAGCGGGAGTAATATCTAGCGGGGAGCTGTTTTTT
TRBJ2-3 | 17 | TRBV2 | TRBD2 | few | CASSEDSTSLITDTQYF | TGTGCCAGCAGCGAGGATTCGACTAGCCTAATCACAGATACGCAGTATTTT
TRBJ2-6 | 19 | TRBV30 | TRBD2 | . | CAWTPDTSGRASGANVLTF | TGTGCCTGGACCCCAGATACTAGCGGGAGGGCCTCTGGGGCCAACGTCCTGACTTTC
TRBJ1-2 | 15 | TRBV5-6 | TRBD1 | . | CASRRDRVTFYGYTF | TGTGCCAGCAGAAGGGACAGGGTGACTTTTTATGGCTACACCTTC
TRBJ2-7 | 14 | TRBV27 | . | . | CASSLSGYLYEQYF | TGTGCCAGCAGTTTATCCGGCTACCTCTACGAGCAGTACTTC
TRBJ2-7 | 14 | TRBV7-9 | . | . | CASGGDSPTYEQYF | TGTGCCAGCGGCGGGGACTCCCCTACCTACGAGCAGTACTTC
TRBJ1-2 | 15 | TRBV5-1 | TRBD1 | . | CASSSDGQGIYGYTF | TGCGCCAGCAGCTCGGACGGACAGGGGATCTATGGCTACACCTTC
TRBJ2-5 | 16 | TRBV7-9 | TRBD2 | . | CASSLLSGRGQETQYF | TGTGCCAGCAGCTTACTTAGCGGGAGGGGCCAAGAGACCCAGTACTTC
TRBJ1-5 | 15 | TRBV4-3 | . | . | CASSRGTRNNQPQHF | TGCGCCAGCAGCCGGGGGACCAGGAACAATCAGCCCCAGCATTTT
TRBJ2-3 | 19 | TRBV2 | . | . | CASSSQGGMALGGTDTQYF | TGTGCCAGCAGTTCCCAGGGCGGGATGGCGCTCGGAGGTACAGATACGCAGTATTTT
TRBJ2-2 | 14 | TRBV9 | TRBD2 | . | CAEGLSGDTGELFF | TGTGCCGAGGGCCTGAGCGGGGACACCGGGGAGCTGTTTTTT
TRBJ2-1 | 15 | TRBV7-8 | . | few | CASSVGPSGYNEQFF | TGTGCCAGCAGCGTAGGCCCCAGCGGTTACAATGAGCAGTTCTTC
TRBJ2-5 | 15 | TRBV6-8 | . | . | CASSLRTADQETQYF | TGTGCCAGCAGTCTCAGGACAGCTGACCAAGAGACCCAGTACTTC
TRBJ1-1 | 16 | TRBV7-6 | . | . | CASSQGLASENTEAFF | TGTGCCAGCAGCCAAGGGCTAGCATCCGAGAACACTGAAGCTTTCTTT
TRBJ2-7 | 16 | TRBV4-3 | . | . | CASSQDKAGWVSEQYF | TGCGCCAGCAGCCAAGATAAGGCAGGGTGGGTATCCGAGCAGTACTTC
TRBJ2-5 | 12 | TRBV29-1 | . | . | CSVEWREGTQYF | TGCAGCGTTGAGTGGCGGGAAGGGACCCAGTACTTC
TRBJ2-2 | 14 | TRBV27 | . | . | CASSRTENTGELFF | TGTGCCAGCAGCCGGACAGAAAACACCGGGGAGCTGTTTTTT
TRBJ1-4 | 15 | TRBV19 | TRBD1 | . | CASSSSTGGREKLFF | TGTGCCAGTAGTTCTTCGACAGGGGGCAGGGAAAAACTGTTTTTT
TRBJ1-2 | 11 | TRBV13 | . | . | CAIGGIYGYTF | TGTGCCATCGGAGGGATCTATGGCTACACCTTC
TRBJ2-1 | 16 | TRBV7-6 | . | . | CASSPYWESSYNEQFF | TGTGCCAGCAGCCCCTATTGGGAGAGCTCCTACAATGAGCAGTTCTTC
TRBJ2-1 | 18 | TRBV30 | . | . | CAWSVELRQLIVYNEQFF | TGTGCCTGGAGTGTAGAACTTCGGCAATTAATTGTCTACAATGAGCAGTTCTTC
TRBJ2-7 | 11 | TRBV25-1 | . | . | CASSEGYEQYF | TGTGCCAGCAGTGAGGGATACGAGCAGTACTTC
TRBJ2-5 | 15 | TRBV7-8 | . | . | CASSLEVPGGETQYF | TGTGCCAGCAGCTTAGAGGTCCCCGGGGGAGAGACCCAGTACTTC
TRBJ2-1 | 13 | TRBV29-1 | TRBD1 | . | CSVEDRGTNEQFF | TGCAGCGTTGAAGACAGGGGGACGAATGAGCAGTTCTTC
TRBJ2-5 | 14 | TRBV4-1 | TRBD2 | few | CASSQVAGQETQYF | TGCGCCAGCAGCCAGGTAGCGGGCCAAGAGACCCAGTACTTC
TRBJ1-5 | 17 | TRBV9 | . | . | CASSPSRSGGRNQPQHF | TGTGCCAGCAGCCCCAGCCGATCGGGGGGTCGAAATCAGCCCCAGCATTTT
TRBJ2-7 | 16 | TRBV7-9 | . | . | CASSQTGSGLFNEQYF | TGTGCCAGCAGCCAAACAGGGTCGGGGCTTTTCAACGAGCAGTACTTC
TRBJ2-3 | 18 | TRBV7-9 | TRBD2 | . | CASSLARGTSGVGDTQYF | TGTGCCAGCAGCTTAGCGCGCGGGACTAGCGGTGTGGGAGATACGCAGTATTTT
TRBJ1-4 | 15 | TRBV7-6 | TRBD1 | . | CAIIDRGTTNEKLFF | TGTGCCATCATCGACAGGGGAACAACTAATGAAAAACTGTTTTTT